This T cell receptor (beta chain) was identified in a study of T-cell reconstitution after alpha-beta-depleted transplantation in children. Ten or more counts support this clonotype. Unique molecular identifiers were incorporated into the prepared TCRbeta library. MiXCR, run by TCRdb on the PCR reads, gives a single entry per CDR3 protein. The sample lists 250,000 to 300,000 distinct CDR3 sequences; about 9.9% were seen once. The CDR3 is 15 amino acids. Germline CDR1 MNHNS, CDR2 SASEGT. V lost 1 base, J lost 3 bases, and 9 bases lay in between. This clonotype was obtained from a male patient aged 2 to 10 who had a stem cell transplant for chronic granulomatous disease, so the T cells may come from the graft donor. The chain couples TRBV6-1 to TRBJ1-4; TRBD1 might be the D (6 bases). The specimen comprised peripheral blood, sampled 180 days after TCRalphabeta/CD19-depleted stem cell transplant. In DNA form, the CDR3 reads TGTGCCAGCAGTGAAGGGGGGACATCTAATGAAAAACTGTTTTTT. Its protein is CASSEGGTSNEKLFF.